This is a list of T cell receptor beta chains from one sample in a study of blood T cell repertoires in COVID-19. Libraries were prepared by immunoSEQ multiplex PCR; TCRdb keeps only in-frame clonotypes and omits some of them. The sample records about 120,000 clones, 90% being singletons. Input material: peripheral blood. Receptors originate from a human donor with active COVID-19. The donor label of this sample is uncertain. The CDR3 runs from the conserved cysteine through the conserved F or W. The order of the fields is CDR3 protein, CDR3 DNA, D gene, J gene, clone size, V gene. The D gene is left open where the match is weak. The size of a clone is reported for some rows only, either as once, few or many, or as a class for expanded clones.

cdr3_aa: CASSLSQGAPEAFF; cdr3_nt: TGCGCCAGCAGCTTGAGCCAGGGGGCCCCTGAAGCTTTCTTT; d_call: TRBD1; j_call: TRBJ1-1; clone_size: once; v_call: TRBV5-1
cdr3_aa: CASGTSGLPYEQYF; cdr3_nt: TGTGCCAGCGGAACTAGCGGGCTACCCTACGAGCAGTACTTC; d_call: TRBD2; j_call: TRBJ2-7; clone_size: .; v_call: TRBV27
cdr3_aa: CASSLLGRNEKLFF; cdr3_nt: TGTGCCAGCAGCTTGCTAGGGAGAAATGAAAAACTGTTTTTT; d_call: .; j_call: TRBJ1-4; clone_size: .; v_call: TRBV5-5
cdr3_aa: CASSPPKRDSSTDTQYF; cdr3_nt: TGTGCCAGCTCACCACCGAAGAGGGACAGTAGCACAGATACGCAGTATTTT; d_call: TRBD1; j_call: TRBJ2-3; clone_size: .; v_call: TRBV18
cdr3_aa: CASSYADRGMNSPLHF; cdr3_nt: TGTGCCAGCAGTTACGCCGACAGGGGGATGAATTCACCCCTCCACTTT; d_call: TRBD1; j_call: TRBJ1-6; clone_size: .; v_call: TRBV6-5
cdr3_aa: CASSPSHGELFF; cdr3_nt: TGTGCCAGCAGCCCCAGTCACGGGGAGCTGTTTTTT; d_call: .; j_call: TRBJ2-2; clone_size: .; v_call: TRBV14
cdr3_aa: CASSPEVGPRLGYTF; cdr3_nt: TGTGCCAGCAGCCCCGAGGTGGGGCCCCGGCTGGGCTACACCTTC; d_call: .; j_call: TRBJ1-2; clone_size: .; v_call: TRBV6-2/TRBV6-3
cdr3_aa: CASSASLGQGQETQYF; cdr3_nt: TGTGCCAGCAGCGCTTCTCTGGGACAGGGGCAAGAGACCCAGTACTTC; d_call: TRBD1; j_call: TRBJ2-5; clone_size: .; v_call: TRBV9
cdr3_aa: CASSRDGGPAYEQYF; cdr3_nt: TGTGCCAGCAGCCGGGACGGGGGGCCTGCCTACGAGCAGTACTTC; d_call: .; j_call: TRBJ2-7; clone_size: .; v_call: TRBV7-2
cdr3_aa: CASSYGRTGYEQYF; cdr3_nt: TGTGCCAGCAGTTACGGGAGGACAGGGTACGAGCAGTACTTC; d_call: TRBD1; j_call: TRBJ2-7; clone_size: .; v_call: TRBV6-5
cdr3_aa: CASSPVGQTNEKLFF; cdr3_nt: TGTGCCAGCAGTCCGGTAGGACAGACTAATGAAAAACTGTTTTTT; d_call: .; j_call: TRBJ1-4; clone_size: .; v_call: TRBV28
cdr3_aa: CATTRGNTEAFF; cdr3_nt: TGTGCCACCACCCGGGGGAACACTGAAGCTTTCTTT; d_call: .; j_call: TRBJ1-1; clone_size: .; v_call: TRBV19
cdr3_aa: CASSCTGTEKISDTGELFF; cdr3_nt: TGTGCCAGCAGCTGCACCGGGACAGAAAAGATATCCGACACCGGGGAGCTGTTTTTT; d_call: .; j_call: TRBJ2-2; clone_size: .; v_call: TRBV12-1
cdr3_aa: CASARQAYEQYF; cdr3_nt: TGTGCCAGCGCGCGACAGGCCTACGAGCAGTACTTC; d_call: .; j_call: TRBJ2-7; clone_size: .; v_call: TRBV2
cdr3_aa: CASSYRQNNYGYTF; cdr3_nt: TGTGCCAGCAGTTACCGACAGAACAACTATGGCTACACCTTC; d_call: .; j_call: TRBJ1-2; clone_size: .; v_call: TRBV27
cdr3_aa: CASSPFPVGRGGSADTQYF; cdr3_nt: TGTGCCAGCAGCCCCTTCCCTGTAGGGCGGGGGGGGTCGGCAGATACGCAGTATTTT; d_call: TRBD2; j_call: TRBJ2-3; clone_size: .; v_call: TRBV5-5
cdr3_aa: CASSWGASYEQYF; cdr3_nt: TGTGCCAGCAGTTGGGGAGCGTCCTACGAGCAGTACTTC; d_call: .; j_call: TRBJ2-7; clone_size: once; v_call: TRBV6-2/TRBV6-3
cdr3_aa: CASSRREGARGLETQYF; cdr3_nt: TGTGCCAGTAGTAGGCGCGAGGGGGCTCGAGGTCTGGAGACCCAGTACTTC; d_call: TRBD1; j_call: TRBJ2-5; clone_size: .; v_call: TRBV19
cdr3_aa: CASSPTTGTAGYTF; cdr3_nt: TGCGCCAGCAGCCCCACAACCGGGACAGCTGGCTACACCTTC; d_call: TRBD1; j_call: TRBJ1-2; clone_size: few; v_call: TRBV4-3
cdr3_aa: CASSPGTGNYGYTF; cdr3_nt: TGTGCCAGCAGTCCCGGGACAGGGAACTATGGCTACACCTTC; d_call: TRBD1; j_call: TRBJ1-2; clone_size: .; v_call: TRBV6-2/TRBV6-3
cdr3_aa: CASSLGTGGEKLFF; cdr3_nt: TGTGCCAGCAGCCTCGGGACAGGGGGTGAAAAACTGTTTTTT; d_call: TRBD1; j_call: TRBJ1-4; clone_size: .; v_call: TRBV13
cdr3_aa: CASSSRVLSYEQYF; cdr3_nt: TGTGCCAGCAGCTCCCGGGTCCTAAGCTACGAGCAGTACTTC; d_call: .; j_call: TRBJ2-7; clone_size: .; v_call: TRBV7-8
cdr3_aa: CASRPGGLPTVNTGELFF; cdr3_nt: TGTGCCAGCAGGCCGGGGGGGCTGCCAACCGTGAACACCGGGGAGCTGTTTTTT; d_call: TRBD2; j_call: TRBJ2-2; clone_size: .; v_call: TRBV5-4
cdr3_aa: CASGPPLVIKAKNIQYF; cdr3_nt: TGTGCCAGCGGGCCTCCCCTGGTTATTAAAGCCAAAAACATTCAGTACTTC; d_call: .; j_call: TRBJ2-4; clone_size: .; v_call: TRBV7-9
cdr3_aa: CASSSSLAGVKNIQYF; cdr3_nt: TGTGCCAGCAGCTCTTCACTAGCGGGGGTAAAAAACATTCAGTACTTC; d_call: TRBD2; j_call: TRBJ2-4; clone_size: .; v_call: TRBV5-8
cdr3_aa: CASSLLGAREKLFF; cdr3_nt: TGTGCCAGCAGCTTGTTGGGGGCGCGGGAAAAACTGTTTTTT; d_call: .; j_call: TRBJ1-4; clone_size: .; v_call: TRBV5-6
cdr3_aa: CASSLRQETQYF; cdr3_nt: TGTGCCAGCAGTTTGAGGCAAGAGACCCAGTACTTC; d_call: .; j_call: TRBJ2-5; clone_size: .; v_call: TRBV12-3/TRBV12-4
cdr3_aa: CASRKGAGELFF; cdr3_nt: TGTGCCAGCCGCAAAGGGGCCGGGGAGCTGTTTTTT; d_call: .; j_call: TRBJ2-2; clone_size: .; v_call: TRBV11-3
cdr3_aa: CASRFRDGYTF; cdr3_nt: TGTGCCAGCAGATTCAGGGATGGCTACACCTTC; d_call: .; j_call: TRBJ1-2; clone_size: .; v_call: TRBV11-2
cdr3_aa: CASSAMGRDSSGNTIYF; cdr3_nt: TGCGCCAGCAGCGCGATGGGTCGGGACAGCTCTGGAAACACCATATATTTT; d_call: TRBD1; j_call: TRBJ1-3; clone_size: .; v_call: TRBV10-2
cdr3_aa: CASSLVPGILTEAFF; cdr3_nt: TGCGCCAGCAGCTTGGTTCCAGGTATTCTAACTGAAGCTTTCTTT; d_call: .; j_call: TRBJ1-1; clone_size: .; v_call: TRBV5-1
cdr3_aa: CASSLGTATTEAFF; cdr3_nt: TGTGCCAGCTCACTAGGGACAGCCACCACTGAAGCTTTCTTT; d_call: TRBD1; j_call: TRBJ1-1; clone_size: .; v_call: TRBV18
cdr3_aa: CASSYRTGSSYEQYF; cdr3_nt: TGTGCCAGCAGCTATCGGACAGGGTCATCCTACGAGCAGTACTTC; d_call: TRBD1; j_call: TRBJ2-7; clone_size: .; v_call: TRBV7-7
cdr3_aa: CASSVGGGIRTDTQYF; cdr3_nt: TGTGCCAGCAGCGTAGGCGGGGGAATACGCACAGATACGCAGTATTTT; d_call: TRBD2; j_call: TRBJ2-3; clone_size: .; v_call: TRBV9
cdr3_aa: CASTPTTSGGTIDTDTQYF; cdr3_nt: TGTGCCAGCACCCCCACGACTAGCGGGGGGACCATCGACACAGATACGCAGTATTTT; d_call: TRBD2; j_call: TRBJ2-3; clone_size: .; v_call: TRBV3-1/TRBV3-2
cdr3_aa: CASSPQSGVNTQYF; cdr3_nt: TGTGCCAGCAGCCCTCAATCGGGGGTCAATACGCAGTATTTT; d_call: .; j_call: TRBJ2-3; clone_size: once; v_call: TRBV7-3
cdr3_aa: CASSRTSGGNNYEQYF; cdr3_nt: TGTGCCAGCAGTCGGACTAGCGGGGGCAATAACTACGAGCAGTACTTC; d_call: TRBD2; j_call: TRBJ2-7; clone_size: .; v_call: TRBV7-6
cdr3_aa: CASSPTGEETQYF; cdr3_nt: TGTGCCAGCAGCCCGACAGGGGAAGAGACCCAGTACTTC; d_call: TRBD1; j_call: TRBJ2-5; clone_size: many; v_call: TRBV7-3
cdr3_aa: CASSQRGLATQYF; cdr3_nt: TGCGCCAGCAGCCAAAGGGGACTAGCAACCCAGTACTTC; d_call: TRBD2; j_call: TRBJ2-5; clone_size: .; v_call: TRBV5-1
cdr3_aa: CASSQHSSGANVLTF; cdr3_nt: TGCGCCAGCAGCCAACACAGCTCTGGGGCCAACGTCCTGACTTTC; d_call: .; j_call: TRBJ2-6; clone_size: .; v_call: TRBV4-3
cdr3_aa: CASSPGGGRAEAFF; cdr3_nt: TGTGCCAGCAGCCCCGGGGGGGGGCGGGCCGAAGCTTTCTTT; d_call: .; j_call: TRBJ1-1; clone_size: .; v_call: TRBV11-3
cdr3_aa: CASSVDIGTARYNEQFF; cdr3_nt: TGTGCCAGCAGCGTAGATATCGGGACAGCACGATACAATGAGCAGTTCTTC; d_call: TRBD1; j_call: TRBJ2-1; clone_size: .; v_call: TRBV9